Listed below are T cell receptor beta chains from one sample, sequenced in a study of shared clonotypes between healthy human individuals. The repertoire was sequenced with immunoSEQ multiplex PCR; TCRdb's copy has only in-frame clones and lacks some. Among 2 million to 2.5 million clones listed, about nine tenths were seen once. Sample: naive CD4+ T cells from PBMCs. Receptors originate from a man between 18 and 29 years old in good health. Some clones in this sample may be carry-over from other donors' samples. Both conserved end residues are part of each CDR3. The order of the fields is D gene, V gene, J gene, clone size, CDR3 protein, CDR3 DNA. D genes are given only for firm matches. The size entry is marked missing in some rows and otherwise reads once, few, many or a size class.

.	TRBV28	TRBJ1-2	once	CASLTRGGANYGYTF	TGTGCCAGCCTCACGAGGGGGGGAGCTAACTATGGCTACACCTTC
TRBD2	TRBV25-1	TRBJ2-5	.	CASSSYPGLAAGEETQYF	TGTGCCAGCAGTTCCTATCCGGGACTAGCGGCCGGAGAGGAGACCCAGTACTTC
.	TRBV10-1	TRBJ2-4	.	CASSESGVRIQYF	TGCGCCAGCAGTGAGTCGGGCGTCCGCATTCAGTACTTC
TRBD1	TRBV28	TRBJ2-7	.	CASSIRTGGLKNEQYF	TGTGCCAGCAGTATTCGGACAGGGGGCTTGAAAAACGAGCAGTACTTC
.	TRBV28	TRBJ2-3	.	CASTLGGSTDTQYF	TGTGCCAGCACTCTTGGTGGCAGCACAGATACGCAGTATTTT
.	TRBV30	TRBJ2-2	.	CAWSENTGELFF	TGTGCCTGGAGCGAGAACACCGGGGAGCTGTTTTTT
.	TRBV5-8	TRBJ1-2	.	CASSRDNYGYTF	TGTGCCAGCAGCCGGGACAACTATGGCTACACCTTC
TRBD1	TRBV4-1	TRBJ2-7	once	CASSQGPTGTAHKSYEQYF	TGCGCCAGCAGCCAAGGCCCGACCGGGACAGCCCACAAGTCCTACGAGCAGTACTTC
TRBD2	TRBV28	TRBJ2-7	.	CASGLAGNEQYF	TGTGCCAGTGGACTAGCGGGTAACGAGCAGTACTTC
.	TRBV12-2	TRBJ2-7	.	CATRPGQGDSYEQYF	TGTGCAACCCGACCGGGACAGGGAGACTCCTACGAGCAGTACTTC
TRBD2	TRBV30	TRBJ2-2	.	CAWKGGRGTGELFF	TGTGCCTGGAAAGGCGGGAGGGGCACCGGGGAGCTGTTTTTT
.	TRBV5-8	TRBJ2-3	.	CASSQRQITDTQYF	TGTGCCAGCAGTCAGCGACAGATAACAGATACGCAGTATTTT
TRBD1	TRBV28	TRBJ1-1	.	CASRGQVKGTEAFF	TGTGCCAGCAGAGGACAGGTCAAGGGCACTGAAGCTTTCTTT
.	TRBV5-1	TRBJ2-5	.	CASSLGGPSETQYF	TGCGCCAGCAGCTTGGGAGGGCCTTCAGAGACCCAGTACTTC
.	TRBV5-4	TRBJ1-3	.	CASSLAGGNTIYF	TGTGCCAGCAGCTTGGCCGGGGGGAACACCATATATTTT
.	TRBV7-3	TRBJ2-2	.	CASSSYTGELFF	TGTGCCAGCAGCTCTTACACCGGGGAGCTGTTTTTT
.	TRBV5-4	TRBJ1-6	.	CASSLVRGILRSPLHF	TGTGCCAGCAGCTTGGTTCGGGGGATTTTACGCTCACCCCTCCACTTT
TRBD2	TRBV29-1	TRBJ2-4	.	CSVGVPGGPGNIQYF	TGCAGCGTTGGTGTGCCGGGAGGGCCTGGAAACATTCAGTACTTC
TRBD1	TRBV5-1	TRBJ2-5	few	CASSPQGRETQYF	TGCGCCAGCAGCCCACAGGGGCGAGAGACCCAGTACTTC
TRBD2	TRBV18	TRBJ2-6	.	CASSPKAREGSFSGANVLTF	TGTGCCAGCTCACCAAAAGCGCGGGAGGGAAGTTTCTCTGGGGCCAACGTCCTGACTTTC
TRBD1	TRBV7-3	TRBJ2-1	.	CASRMTGANEQFF	TGTGCCAGCAGAATGACAGGGGCTAATGAGCAGTTCTTC
.	TRBV27	TRBJ2-6	.	CASSSIDLRGAGANVLTF	TGTGCCAGCAGTTCTATAGACTTAAGGGGCGCTGGGGCCAACGTCCTGACTTTC
TRBD1	TRBV28	TRBJ1-5	.	CASSFVRGRNQPQHF	TGTGCCAGCAGTTTTGTCAGGGGGCGAAATCAGCCCCAGCATTTT
TRBD1	TRBV19	TRBJ1-1	.	CASSTTPRDRGRAEAFF	TGTGCCAGTAGTACGACTCCCCGGGACAGGGGGCGGGCTGAAGCTTTCTTT
.	TRBV28	TRBJ2-7	.	CASSLGLPRSYEQYF	TGTGCCAGCAGTTTGGGACTCCCCCGGTCCTACGAGCAGTACTTC
TRBD2	TRBV7-3	TRBJ2-2	.	CASSSSSGTRTGELFF	TGTGCCAGCAGCTCCTCTAGCGGGACCAGAACCGGGGAGCTGTTTTTT
TRBD1	TRBV7-2	TRBJ1-2	.	CASSFRSTGQYGYTF	TGTGCCAGCAGCTTCCGCTCGACAGGGCAATATGGCTACACCTTC
TRBD1	TRBV5-4	TRBJ1-1	.	CASNPGAGGKNTEAFF	TGTGCCAGCAACCCTGGGGCAGGGGGCAAGAACACTGAAGCTTTCTTT
.	TRBV5-1	TRBJ1-2	.	CASSLYGSSSTYGYTF	TGCGCCAGCAGCTTGTATGGGTCCTCGAGTACCTATGGCTACACCTTC
.	TRBV29-1	TRBJ2-1	.	CSARRGYSYNEQFF	TGCAGCGCCCGTCGGGGATACTCCTACAATGAGCAGTTCTTC
.	TRBV11-3	TRBJ2-2	.	CAKKHGSPNTGELFF	TGTGCCAAGAAGCATGGGTCCCCTAACACCGGGGAGCTGTTTTTT
.	TRBV9	TRBJ2-1	.	CASSVGQIYNEQFF	TGTGCCAGCAGCGTAGGACAAATCTACAATGAGCAGTTCTTC
.	TRBV5-8	TRBJ2-7	.	CASSPLRPLISYEQYF	TGTGCCAGCAGCCCCCTTCGACCGCTAATATCCTACGAGCAGTACTTC
.	TRBV7-2	TRBJ1-2	.	CASSLSWQVFNYGYTF	TGTGCCAGCAGCTTAAGCTGGCAGGTTTTTAACTATGGCTACACCTTC
.	TRBV28	TRBJ2-3	.	CASRPLMAGGANTQYF	TGTGCCAGCAGACCCTTGATGGCGGGCGGGGCAAATACGCAGTATTTT
.	TRBV6-1	TRBJ1-2	.	CASSEGWDNYGYTF	TGTGCCAGCAGTGAAGGTTGGGATAACTATGGCTACACCTTC
.	TRBV7-2	TRBJ1-5	.	CASSLIDQPQHF	TGTGCCAGCAGCTTAATAGATCAGCCCCAGCATTTT
.	TRBV29-1	TRBJ2-2	.	CSVDSGVNTGELFF	TGCAGCGTTGATTCCGGGGTAAACACCGGGGAGCTGTTTTTT
TRBD2	TRBV5-1	TRBJ2-5	.	CASSRSAGEEETQYF	TGCGCCAGCAGCCGCTCAGCGGGGGAGGAAGAGACCCAGTACTTC
.	TRBV7-3	TRBJ2-5	.	CASSFWDRSETQYF	TGTGCCAGCAGCTTCTGGGACCGGAGCGAGACCCAGTACTTC
TRBD2	TRBV5-1	TRBJ2-1	.	CASSPDGRAYNEQFF	TGCGCCAGCAGCCCGGACGGGAGGGCCTACAATGAGCAGTTCTTC
.	TRBV27	TRBJ2-5	.	CASSSLGATQYF	TGTGCCAGCAGTTCTCTTGGGGCGACCCAGTACTTC
TRBD1	TRBV5-6	TRBJ2-2	.	CASSSRQGISGTGELFF	TGTGCCAGCAGCTCCCGACAGGGCATAAGTGGGACCGGGGAGCTGTTTTTT
TRBD2	TRBV7-9	TRBJ2-1	.	CASRRGTSEREQFF	TGTGCCAGCAGGCGAGGGACTAGCGAACGTGAGCAGTTCTTC
.	TRBV20-1	TRBJ2-1	.	CSARDTAVKVF	TGCAGTGCTAGAGATACGGCGGTAAAGGTCTTC
TRBD1	TRBV19	TRBJ2-7	.	CASSPGQGKRPYEQYF	TGTGCCAGTAGTCCGGGACAGGGGAAGAGACCCTACGAGCAGTACTTC
TRBD1	TRBV6-1	TRBJ2-7	.	CASSEADKGQDPLGYEQYF	TGTGCCAGCAGTGAAGCTGATAAGGGACAGGACCCCCTTGGCTACGAGCAGTACTTC
TRBD1	TRBV4-2	TRBJ1-1	few	CASSQDLGTVNTEAFF	TGTGCCAGCAGCCAAGATCTTGGGACAGTGAACACTGAAGCTTTCTTT
.	TRBV20-1	TRBJ1-2	.	CSAHGERGYTF	TGCAGTGCCCACGGGGAGCGGGGCTACACCTTC
.	TRBV5-1	TRBJ1-1	.	CASSWSTGTQNTEAFF	TGCGCCAGCAGCTGGAGTACCGGGACACAGAACACTGAAGCTTTCTTT
TRBD2	TRBV5-1	TRBJ2-2	.	CASSRGTSGIFTGELFF	TGCGCCAGCAGCCGAGGGACTAGCGGGATATTCACCGGGGAGCTGTTTTTT
.	TRBV6-5	TRBJ1-5	few	CASSYDINQPQHF	TGTGCCAGCAGTTACGACATCAATCAGCCCCAGCATTTT
.	TRBV5-1	TRBJ2-6	.	CASSSRSGANVLTF	TGCGCCAGCAGCTCACGCTCTGGGGCCAACGTCCTGACTTTC
.	TRBV25-1	TRBJ2-3	.	CASARLGIGTDTQYF	TGTGCCAGCGCTAGACTAGGAATCGGCACAGATACGCAGTATTTT
.	TRBV6-6	TRBJ1-2	.	CASSNGANYGYTF	TGTGCCAGCAGTAACGGGGCTAACTATGGCTACACCTTC
.	TRBV11-2	TRBJ1-3	.	CASSWAGRGNTIYF	TGTGCCAGCAGCTGGGCAGGGCGCGGAAACACCATATATTTT
.	TRBV27	TRBJ2-5	.	CASSFGTLYQETQYF	TGTGCCAGCAGTTTCGGGACACTGTACCAAGAGACCCAGTACTTC